This T cell receptor beta chain was sequenced for a study of T cells expressing NK-cell markers. A 5'RACE template switching approach incorporating UMIs was used to make TCR beta cDNA. Each CDR3 protein gets one entry in TCRdb, which reprocessed the 5' RACE reads and gives no DNA. The table lists about 170,000 distinct CDR3 sequences. Germline CDR1 SGHRS, CDR2 YFSETQ. This CDR3 spans 16 amino acids. This sequence joins TRBV5-1 and TRBJ2-7; TCRdb's D gene call, TRBD1, goes unchecked for lack of DNA. The sequence was obtained from a man between 18 and 69 years old in good health. The sequenced sample consisted of blood T cells: a sorted CD56 or NKG2C T cell subset, CD4+ or CD8+ T cells, or bulk PBMC T cells (not recorded which). CDR3 loop: CASSLVNRGSLNEQYF.